Each of the 19 T cell receptor beta chains below was sequenced from the same sample in a study of patients and donors after allogeneic stem cell transplantation. TCRdb re-called the RT-PCR reads through MiXCR, storing one row per CDR3 protein. The sample yields roughly 940,000 distinct CDR3 sequences, more than 15% seen once. The sequenced sample was blood, either unsorted or a sorted T cell fraction (not recorded which). The receptor set was obtained from a human donor who was either an allogeneic HSCT recipient or a stem cell or donor lymphocyte infusion donor (not recorded which). It is not recorded whose cells these are; they may come from a transplant donor.

At least ten counts were recorded for this clonotype. The chain is built from TRBV29-1 and TRBJ1-1; 9 bases line up with TRBD1. V lost 6 bases and J lost 2; bases outside the gene matches: 7. The CDR3 is 14 residues long. Germline CDR1 SQVTM, CDR2 ANQGSEA. The CDR3 reads CSVGQGIRNTEAFF. The CDR3 region has the DNA TGCAGCGTGGGACAGGGAATTCGAAACACTGAAGCTTTCTTT.

This clonotype was seen at least ten times. This chain connects TRBV4-3 to TRBJ2-3; D is uncertain. CDR3 length: 16 residues. V lost 3 bases, J lost 5 bases, and 18 bases lay in between. CDR1 is LGHNA, CDR2 YSLEER, per germline. This CDR3 is CASSHLSPLSGDTQYF. The CDR3 region has the DNA TGCGCCAGCAGCCACCTCAGTCCTTTATCGGGAGATACGCAGTATTTT.

This clonotype was picked up a small number of times. The J gene is TRBJ2-5, the V gene TRBV20-1, with D possibly matching TRBD1 (5 bases). Per the germline V gene, CDR1 is DFQATT and CDR2 is SNEGSKA (reference sequence). The CDR3 totals 15 residues. The V and J ends lost 0 bases and 1 base respectively, with 12 bases between them. The CDR3, as DNA: TGCAGTGCTAGAGATAGACAGTACCTCCAAGAGACCCAGTACTTC. Its protein is CSARDRQYLQETQYF.

This clonotype was detected only a few times. This chain joins TRBV7-9 and TRBJ1-1; D not certain. Looked up from germline, CDR1 is SEHNR and CDR2 is FQNEAQ (reference sequence). Between the trimmed V and J ends, which lost 1 base and 3 bases, there was a span of 6 bases. The CDR3 consists of 13 residues. Here the CDR3 reads CASSLVQYTEAFF. The CDR3 DNA reads TGTGCCAGCAGCTTAGTTCAGTACACTGAAGCTTTCTTT.

The chain is built from TRBV27 and TRBJ2-7, with D unresolved. The CDR3 runs to 14 residues. Germline V CDR1 and CDR2: MNHEY, SMNVEV (reference sequence). V was trimmed by 3 bases and J by 0 bases, leaving 9 bases between them. The CDR3 coding sequence is TGTGCCAGCAGTTTCGCGGATAACTCCTACGAGCAGTACTTC. It codes for CASSFADNSYEQYF.

This clonotype has more than one count but fewer than ten. CDR3 nucleotide sequence: TGTGCCAGCACTTTTGAAGGTGGAAAAGCTTTCTTT. Protein: CASTFEGGKAFF. J is TRBJ1-1 and V is TRBV12-3 or TRBV12-4; D unclear. This CDR3 region has 12 residues. V lost 7 bases and J 9 bases, leaving 15 bases between the germline ends.

The chain employs TRBV5-1 and TRBJ2-3; D is undetermined. Germline V CDR1 and CDR2: SGHRS, YFSETQ. The V end was cut by 6 bases, the J end by 8 bases, with 13 bases between. CDR3 size: 12 residues. CDR3 loop: CASTNPMGTQYF. For the CDR3, the DNA is TGCGCCAGCACAAACCCCATGGGTACGCAGTATTTT.

V and J are TRBV2 and TRBJ1-1; D unclear. The V gene lost 1 base and the J gene lost 2 bases, with 11 bases spanning the gap. This CDR3 has 15 amino acids. The V gene's germline CDR1 is SNHLY and CDR2 FYNNEI. CDR3 nucleotide sequence: TGTGCCAGCAGTGAAGAGGAACAGTTTAACACTGAAGCTTTCTTT. This gives the protein CASSEEEQFNTEAFF.

This chain joins TRBV6-2 or TRBV6-3 and TRBJ2-2; tentatively, D is TRBD1 or TRBD2 (5 bases each). Between the trimmed V and J ends, which lost 5 bases and 4 bases, there was a span of 14 bases. From germline, CDR1 is MNHEY and CDR2 SVGEGT. CDR3 length: 15 amino acids. The CDR3 nucleotides are TGTGCCAGCAGTAGGCCCGGGACGGCCACCGGGGAGCTGTTTTTT. Amino acids: CASSRPGTATGELFF.

The rearrangement uses TRBV7-3 and TRBJ2-2; D possibly matches TRBD1 or TRBD2 (5 bases each). This CDR3 spans 14 amino acids. The V end was cut by 4 bases, the J end by 7 bases, with 13 bases between. The germline gives CDR1 SGHTA, CDR2 FQGTGA. The CDR3 DNA reads as TGTGCCAGCAGCTCGACAGCCGGAGGCGGGGAGCTGTTTTTT. Protein sequence: CASSSTAGGGELFF. The complete variable domain, with remaining parts taken from reference TRBV7-3 and TRBJ2-2, reads GAGVSQTPSNKVTEKGKYVELRCDPISGHTALYWYRQSLGQGPEFLIYFQGTGAADDSGLPNDRFFAVRPEGSVSTLKIQRTERGDSAVYLCASSSTAGGGELFFGEGSRLTVL.

V is TRBV18 and J is TRBJ2-7, with TRBD2 as a possible D gene (6 bases). Germline lookup yields CDR1 KGHSH and CDR2 LQKENI. V lost 3 bases to trimming and J lost 3 bases, with 15 bases between them. The CDR3 runs 15 residues. For the CDR3, the DNA is TGTGCCAGCTCACCCCCGGGACCAGCGGGCTACGAGCAGTACTTC. Residues: CASSPPGPAGYEQYF.

The V and J genes are TRBV7-6 and TRBJ2-3, with D hard to call. The CDR3 contains 12 residues. In germline, CDR1 is SGHVS, CDR2 FNYEAQ. V shed 5 bases and J shed 5 bases, with 8 bases lying between them. The CDR3 DNA reads as TGTGCCAGCAGCGGAATTGTAGATACGCAGTATTTT. Amino acids: CASSGIVDTQYF.

The table lists this clonotype with a few counts. The V call is TRBV29-1, the J call TRBJ1-1; no reliable D call. Germline-derived CDR1 and CDR2 are SQVTM and ANQGSEA. This CDR3 has 10 amino acids. Between the trimmed V and J ends, which lost 4 bases and 8 bases, there was a span of 8 bases. The CDR3 loop reads CSVAGREAFF. In DNA form, the CDR3 reads TGCAGCGTTGCAGGCAGGGAAGCTTTCTTT.

V gene TRBV12-3 or TRBV12-4 combines with J gene TRBJ2-3; D unresolved. Trimming shortened V by 2 bases and J by 6 bases, and 6 bases separated the two germline ends. This CDR3 spans 12 amino acids. Written as DNA, the CDR3 is TGTGCCAGCAGTTTAAGGTTTGATACGCAGTATTTT. It yields the protein CASSLRFDTQYF.

This clonotype was seen many times. J is TRBJ2-1 and V is TRBV27; no firm D call. In germline, CDR1 is MNHEY, CDR2 SMNVEV (reference sequence). V lost 0 bases to trimming and J lost 9 bases, with 6 bases between them. CDR3 length equals 12 residues. The CDR3 DNA reads as TGTGCCAGCAGTTTATCTGTGGGTGAGCAGTTCTTC. This translates into CASSLSVGEQFF.

The chain carries TRBV20-1 and TRBJ1-1; TRBD1 agrees at 8 bases. The germline V gene has CDR1 DFQATT and CDR2 SNEGSKA (reference sequence). Trimming took 5 bases from V and 4 from J; bases not matched to a gene: 6. This CDR3 spans 13 amino acids. CDR3 sequence (DNA): TGCAGTGCTGGAAGACAGGGGAGCACTGAAGCTTTCTTT. Amino acid sequence: CSAGRQGSTEAFF.

V is TRBV24-1 and J is TRBJ2-2; D tentatively reads TRBD1 or TRBD2 (5 bases each). The CDR3 loop spans 17 amino acids. CDR1 and CDR2 (germline): KGHDR, SFDVKD. The germline V and J ends were trimmed by 4 bases and 0 bases, with 14 bases remaining between them. As DNA, the CDR3 is TGTGCCACCAGTGAGCCCGGGGCAGGGTCGAACACCGGGGAGCTGTTTTTT. Translation: CATSEPGAGSNTGELFF.

V gene TRBV18 combines with J gene TRBJ1-3, with D possibly TRBD1 on 6 matching bases. The CDR3 covers 17 residues. CDR1 is KGHSH, CDR2 LQKENI, per germline. The V end lost 5 bases, the J end lost 0 bases, and 17 bases lay between the germline ends. CDR3 nucleotides: TGTGCCAGCTCAAGCCGGACAGCCGCACACTCTGGAAACACCATATATTTT. It yields the protein CASSSRTAAHSGNTIYF.

The rearrangement uses TRBV12-3 or TRBV12-4 and TRBJ2-5; the match to TRBD2 covers 10 bases. The CDR3 totals 18 residues. V trimming: 5 bases; J trimming: 2 bases; junction bases outside the gene matches: 14. CDR3 in DNA: TGTGCCAGCAGTCGTCTGGGTGGGAAGCGGGGGGGTCAAGAGACCCAGTACTTC. It codes for CASSRLGGKRGGQETQYF.